This T cell receptor beta chain was recovered during a study of spatial heterogeneity in lung cancer. A unique molecular identifier was attached to every TCR cDNA molecule. TCRdb re-called the 5' RACE reads with MiXCR, one entry per CDR3 protein. The table lists around 6,700 distinct CDR3 sequences, 6.5% to 8.5% of them singletons. Overall study results and limits: Ubiquitous expanded tumor TCRs were seen in blood more at resection than at follow-up.

Time point in this sample: sample taken at primary tumor resection. The sequenced material consisted of unsorted whole RNA from tumor, nontumor lung or frozen PBMC. Donors were 72 untreated early-stage non-small cell lung cancer patients. Germline V lookup: CDR1 SGHNT, CDR2 YYREEE (reference sequence). The CDR3 has 14 amino acids. Trimming removed 0 bases at V and 2 bases at J, with 5 bases between. This clonotype was seen at least ten times. Its antigen remains unidentified. This beta chain lies outside the target of a library built for alpha chains; its clone size means little. This TCR came from a male donor with early-stage non-small cell lung cancer. The starting material was PBMCs, obtained at surgery. The chain uses TRBV5-4 and TRBJ1-4; D unclear. CDR3 protein: CASSLEGTNEKLFF. The CDR3 DNA sequence: TGTGCCAGCAGCTTGGAGGGTACTAATGAAAAACTGTTTTTT. Full variable domain (remainder filled in from reference TRBV5-4 and TRBJ1-4): ETGVTQSPTHLIKTRGQQVTLRCSSQSGHNTVSWYQQALGQGPQFIFQYYREEENGRGNFPPRFSGLQFPNYSSELNVNALELDDSALYLCASSLEGTNEKLFFGSGTQLSVL.